The next 9 T cell receptor beta chains were all read from a single sample in a study of T cell repertoires in cytomegalovirus infection. No antigen has been identified for these receptors. TCRdb analysed the reads with MiXCR anew, one entry per CDR3 protein. The sample contains about half a million distinct CDR3 sequences, roughly a third of which appear only once. The sample was cultured PBMCs, taken from culture after CMV antigen stimulation. These receptors all come from a human donor in good health (CMV status not recorded). Some clones in this sample may be carry-over from other donors' samples.

This clonotype appeared a few times. The chain employs TRBV6-5 and TRBJ1-6, with TRBD1 as a possible D gene (5 bases). Looked up from germline, CDR1 is MNHEY and CDR2 is SVGAGI. The CDR3 runs to 14 residues. The germline V and J ends were trimmed by 6 bases and 11 bases, with 17 bases remaining between them. The DNA of the CDR3 is TGTGCCAGCAGGGGAAGGGGCTTTGGGACACCCCTCCACTTT. Protein: CASRGRGFGTPLHF.

This clonotype was detected only a few times. The chain carries TRBV7-8 and TRBJ2-3; 9 nucleotides agree with TRBD2. The germline CDR1 and CDR2 sequences are SGHVS and FQNEAQ. The CDR3 contains 16 residues. V was clipped by 1 base and J by 6 bases; unmatched bases: 8. CDR3 sequence reads: CASSLGRGRAVDTQYF. DNA for the CDR3: TGTGCCAGCAGCTTAGGGCGCGGGAGGGCCGTGGATACGCAGTATTTT.

This clonotype was detected ten times or more. This chain connects TRBV7-2 to TRBJ2-5; 9 bases fit TRBD2. The CDR3 sequence is 15 residues long. The trim removed 1 base at V and 5 bases at J, leaving 5 bases unmatched. Germline CDR1 is SGHTA and CDR2 is FQGNSA. The CDR3 protein is CASSLGSGSVETQYF. For the CDR3, the DNA is TGTGCCAGCAGCTTAGGTAGCGGGAGCGTGGAGACCCAGTACTTC.

This chain joins TRBV11-3 and TRBJ2-1; the D gene is possibly TRBD1 (5 bases). Germline values: CDR1 SGHNT, CDR2 YENEEA. Trimming pared 5 bases from V and 10 bases from J, leaving 12 bases between. The CDR3 has 12 amino acids. Here the CDR3 reads CASSPDSQEQFF. For the CDR3, the DNA is TGTGCCAGCAGCCCAGACAGTCAAGAGCAGTTCTTC. The variable domain in full, with the rest retrieved from reference TRBV11-3 and TRBJ2-1, is EAGVVQSPRYKIIEKKQPVAFWCNPISGHNTLYWYLQNLGQGPELLIRYENEEAVDDSQLPKDRFSAERLKGVDSTLKIQPAELGDSAVYLCASSPDSQEQFFGPGTRLTVL.

This clonotype has only a few counts. The chain combines TRBV6-5 with TRBJ2-3; TRBD1 matches 9 bases. Germline CDR1 is MNHEY and CDR2 is SVGAGI. The ends lost 6 bases at V and 3 bases at J; junction bases unmatched: 7. The CDR3 runs 15 residues. The CDR3 region is CASRSQGAATDTQYF. DNA of the CDR3: TGTGCCAGCAGATCACAGGGGGCAGCAACAGATACGCAGTATTTT.

This chain uses TRBV10-3 with TRBJ2-7; 12 positions match TRBD2. This CDR3 is 14 amino acids long. V was clipped by 5 bases and J by 7 bases; unmatched bases: 6. The germline CDR1 and CDR2 sequences are ENHRY and SYGVKD. CDR3 amino acids: CAISRLAGDTEQYF. DNA of the CDR3: TGTGCCATCAGTAGACTAGCGGGAGATACAGAGCAGTACTTC.

The chain links TRBV7-6 to TRBJ2-1; D gene ambiguous. Per germline, CDR1 SGHVS and CDR2 FNYEAQ. This CDR3 region has 16 residues. V was shortened by 5 bases and J by 0 bases, with 14 bases between the two germline ends. The CDR3 coding sequence is TGTGCCAGCAGCCCGGCGATGGTCTTCTCCTACAATGAGCAGTTCTTC. Translation gives CASSPAMVFSYNEQFF.

This chain joins TRBV28 and TRBJ1-3, with D maybe TRBD1 (5 bases). Germline CDR1 is MDHEN and CDR2 is SYDVKM. V was cut by 6 bases and J by 2 bases, with 17 bases left in between. The CDR3 has 16 amino acids. CDR3 bases: TGTGCCAGCAGCGGGGGTGCGGTACTTACTGGAAACACCATATATTTT. Its protein is CASSGGAVLTGNTIYF.

The V gene is TRBV28, the J gene TRBJ2-7, with 11 bases aligning to TRBD1. CDR3 length: 12 amino acids. With 10 bases clipped from V and 7 bases from J, the junction kept 6 bases outside the gene matches. Germline V gives CDR1 MDHEN, CDR2 SYDVKM. The CDR3 spells CAIGQGAREQYF. CDR3 DNA: TGTGCCATCGGACAGGGGGCGAGGGAGCAGTACTTC.